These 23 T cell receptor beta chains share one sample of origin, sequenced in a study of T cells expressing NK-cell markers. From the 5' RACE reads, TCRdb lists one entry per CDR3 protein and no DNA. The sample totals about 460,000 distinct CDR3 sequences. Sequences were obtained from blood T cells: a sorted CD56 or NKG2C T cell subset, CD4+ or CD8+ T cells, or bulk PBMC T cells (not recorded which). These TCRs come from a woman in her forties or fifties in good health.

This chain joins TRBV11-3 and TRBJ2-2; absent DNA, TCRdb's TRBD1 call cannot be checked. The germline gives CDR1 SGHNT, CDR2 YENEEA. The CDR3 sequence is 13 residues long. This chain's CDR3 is CASSPWRSGELFF.

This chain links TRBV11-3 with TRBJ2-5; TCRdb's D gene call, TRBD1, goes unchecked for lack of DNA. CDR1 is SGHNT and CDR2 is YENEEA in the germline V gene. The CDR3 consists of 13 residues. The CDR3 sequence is CASSLSGKETQYF.

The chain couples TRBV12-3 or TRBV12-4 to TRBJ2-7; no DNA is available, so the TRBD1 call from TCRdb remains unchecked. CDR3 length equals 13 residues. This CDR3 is CASQGQGPYEQYF.

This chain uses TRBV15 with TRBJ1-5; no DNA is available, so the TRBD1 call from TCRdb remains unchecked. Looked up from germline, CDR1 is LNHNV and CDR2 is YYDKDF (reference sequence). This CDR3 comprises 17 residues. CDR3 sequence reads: CATSRDAGTGRSQPQHF.

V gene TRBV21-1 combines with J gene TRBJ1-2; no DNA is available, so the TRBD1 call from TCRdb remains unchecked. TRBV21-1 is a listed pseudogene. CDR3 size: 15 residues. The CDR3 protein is CASSFGPRVKSFYTF.

The CDR3 protein is CASSVPTGQPHEAFF. The chain recombines TRBV2 with TRBJ1-1; TCRdb's assignment of TRBD1 cannot be checked, as there is no DNA. The germline V gene has CDR1 SNHLY and CDR2 FYNNEI. The CDR3 totals 15 residues.

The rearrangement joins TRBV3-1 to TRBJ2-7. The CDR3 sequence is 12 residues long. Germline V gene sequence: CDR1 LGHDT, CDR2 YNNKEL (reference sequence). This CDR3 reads CASSRTSGEQYF.

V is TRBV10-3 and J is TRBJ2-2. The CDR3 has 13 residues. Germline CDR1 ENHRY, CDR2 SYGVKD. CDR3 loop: CATRTYNTGELFF.

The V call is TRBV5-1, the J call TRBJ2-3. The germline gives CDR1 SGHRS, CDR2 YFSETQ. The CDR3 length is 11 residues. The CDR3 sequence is CASSLAREQYF.

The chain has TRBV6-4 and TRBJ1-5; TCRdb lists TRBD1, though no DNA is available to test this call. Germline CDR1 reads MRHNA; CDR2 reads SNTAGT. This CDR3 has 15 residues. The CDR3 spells CASSDGTGVGQPQHF.

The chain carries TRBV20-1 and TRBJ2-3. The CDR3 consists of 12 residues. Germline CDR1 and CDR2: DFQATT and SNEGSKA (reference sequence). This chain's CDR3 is CSARDQILGQYF.

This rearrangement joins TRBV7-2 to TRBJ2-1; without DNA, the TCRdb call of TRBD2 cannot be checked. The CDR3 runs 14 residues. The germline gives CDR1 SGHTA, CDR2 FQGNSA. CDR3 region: CASSLPASGREQFF.

The CDR3 spells CASSPKTSGTAGELFF. V and J are TRBV5-1 and TRBJ2-2; absent DNA, TCRdb's TRBD2 call cannot be checked. Germline V lookup: CDR1 SGHRS, CDR2 YFSETQ. This CDR3 is built from 16 residues.

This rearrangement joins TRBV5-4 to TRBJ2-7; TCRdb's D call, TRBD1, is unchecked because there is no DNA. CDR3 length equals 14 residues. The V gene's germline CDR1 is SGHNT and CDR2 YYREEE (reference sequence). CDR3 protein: CASSLEGTAYEQYF.

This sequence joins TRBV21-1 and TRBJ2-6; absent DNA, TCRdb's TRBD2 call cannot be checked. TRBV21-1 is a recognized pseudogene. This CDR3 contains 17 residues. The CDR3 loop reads CASSNKSRASGANVLTF.

CDR3 amino acids: CSVAGGSVYGYTF. This sequence joins TRBV29-1 and TRBJ1-2; lacking DNA, the TRBD1 call made by TCRdb goes unchecked. The germline CDR1 and CDR2 sequences are SQVTM and ANQGSEA. The CDR3 spans 13 residues.

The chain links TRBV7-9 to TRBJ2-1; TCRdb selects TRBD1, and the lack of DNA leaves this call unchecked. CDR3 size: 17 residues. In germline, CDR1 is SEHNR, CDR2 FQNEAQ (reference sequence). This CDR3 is CASSTRYRDSLYNEQFF.

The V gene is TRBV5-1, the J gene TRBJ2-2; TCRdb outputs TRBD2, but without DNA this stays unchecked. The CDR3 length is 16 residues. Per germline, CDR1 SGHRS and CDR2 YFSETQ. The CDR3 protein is CASSSSERRSTGELFF.

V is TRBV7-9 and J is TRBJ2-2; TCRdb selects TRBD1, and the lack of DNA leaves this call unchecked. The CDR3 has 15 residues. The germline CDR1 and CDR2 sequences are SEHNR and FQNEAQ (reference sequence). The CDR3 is CASSSRGVDTGELFF.

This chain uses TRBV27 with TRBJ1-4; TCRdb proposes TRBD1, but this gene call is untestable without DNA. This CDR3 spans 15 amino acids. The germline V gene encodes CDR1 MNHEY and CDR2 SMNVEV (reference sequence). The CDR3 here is CASSLLGAANEKLFF. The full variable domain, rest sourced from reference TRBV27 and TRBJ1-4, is EAQVTQNPRYLITVTGKKLTVTCSQNMNHEYMSWYRQDPGLGLRQIYYSMNVEVTDKGDVPEGYKVSRKEKRNFPLILESPSPNQTSLYFCASSLLGAANEKLFFGSGTQLSVL.

The CDR3 loop reads CASINKGTPADTQYF. The chain recombines TRBV6-2 or TRBV6-3 with TRBJ2-3; the TRBD1 assignment by TCRdb is unverifiable without DNA. The CDR3 consists of 15 residues. Germline CDR1 and CDR2: MNHEY and SVGEGT.

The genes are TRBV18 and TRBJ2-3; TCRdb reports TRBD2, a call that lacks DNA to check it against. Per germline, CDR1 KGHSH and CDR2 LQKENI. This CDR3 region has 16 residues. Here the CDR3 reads CASSPIAGTFGDTQYF.

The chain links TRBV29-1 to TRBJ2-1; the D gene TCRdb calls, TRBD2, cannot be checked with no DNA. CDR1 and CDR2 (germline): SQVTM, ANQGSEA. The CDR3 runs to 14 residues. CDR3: CSVQGTSGMNEQFF.